The 32 T cell receptor beta chains in this list originate from one sample, sequenced in a study of T cell changes during pregnancy in multiple sclerosis. TCRdb's table, derived via immunoSEQ multiplex PCR, lists solely in-frame clones and lacks some. The sample lists 20,000 to 25,000 clones; approximately 90% were seen once. Specimen: CD4+ T cells from peripheral blood mononuclear cells, collected in the third trimester of pregnancy. The receptors were sampled from a female donor with multiple sclerosis, enrolled in a pregnancy study.

A single count supports this clone. The chain has TRBV6-1 and TRBJ1-5, with TRBD1 matching over 8 bases. The germline gives CDR1 MNHNS, CDR2 SASEGT. Unmatched junction bases numbered 4, after V lost 4 bases and J lost 2 bases. The CDR3 loop spans 15 amino acids. Written as DNA, the CDR3 is TGTGCCAGCAGTGTACAGGGGGGGGGCAATCAGCCCCAGCATTTT. Translating gives CASSVQGGGNQPQHF.

This chain links TRBV19 with TRBJ1-2; D is possibly TRBD1 (6 bases). The V gene's germline CDR1 is LNHDA and CDR2 SQIVND (reference sequence). The V end lost 6 bases, the J end lost 4 bases, and 15 bases lay between the germline ends. The CDR3 totals 14 residues. CDR3 in DNA: TGTGCCAGTAGGGACAGACCGACCCTCTATGGCTACACCTTC. Its translation: CASRDRPTLYGYTF.

The chain is built from TRBV6-1 and TRBJ1-1; 9 bases fit TRBD1. CDR1 and CDR2 (germline): MNHNS, SASEGT. Trimming took 6 bases from V and 1 from J; bases not matched to a gene: 0. This CDR3 is 13 amino acids long. The CDR3 is CASRDRGNTEAFF. The CDR3 region has the DNA TGTGCCAGCAGGGACAGGGGGAACACTGAAGCTTTCTTT.

This chain uses TRBV6-6 with TRBJ1-4; 10 bases align to TRBD1. Germline V gene data show CDR1 as MNHNY and CDR2 as SVGAGI (reference sequence). This CDR3 spans 13 amino acids. The ends lost 7 bases at V and 8 bases at J; junction bases unmatched: 4. CDR3 sequence (DNA): TGTGCCAGCAATGGACAGGGGGGAGAAAAACTGTTTTTT. Translation gives CASNGQGGEKLFF.

The chain links TRBV5-1 to TRBJ1-6, with a weak D call TRBD1 (6 bases). Germline CDR1 SGHRS, CDR2 YFSETQ. The CDR3 contains 15 residues. Between the trimmed V and J ends, which lost 4 bases and 4 bases, there was a span of 12 bases. The CDR3 sequence is CASSAGQNYNSPLHF. CDR3 DNA: TGCGCCAGCAGCGCTGGACAGAATTATAATTCACCCCTCCACTTT.

In nucleotides, the CDR3 is TGTGCCAGCAGTGGGACTCCTGGAAACACCATATATTTT. As protein: CASSGTPGNTIYF. This chain joins TRBV7-2 and TRBJ1-3; weak D call: TRBD1 (5 bases). The CDR3 is 13 residues long. The V gene lost 6 bases and the J gene lost 2 bases, with 8 bases spanning the gap. Germline V CDR1 and CDR2: SGHTA, FQGNSA.

The J gene is TRBJ1-1, the V gene TRBV5-1; 9 positions agree with TRBD1. The CDR3 has 16 residues. Germline values: CDR1 SGHRS, CDR2 YFSETQ. J gave up 0 bases and V 4 bases, and 7 bases lay outside the gene matches. Written as DNA, the CDR3 is TGCGCCAGCAGCCGGGACAGGGTCAGCCTGAACACTGAAGCTTTCTTT. It translates to CASSRDRVSLNTEAFF.

The V and J genes are TRBV18 and TRBJ1-6, with no clear D. This CDR3 is built from 15 residues. Germline CDR1 is KGHSH and CDR2 is LQKENI. Between the trimmed V and J ends, which lost 1 base and 4 bases, there was a span of 8 bases. The CDR3 is CASSPRDYYNSPLHF. The CDR3 region has the DNA TGTGCCAGCTCACCACGAGACTATTATAATTCACCCCTCCACTTT.

The chain joins TRBV5-1 to TRBJ1-4; a weak D match, TRBD1 (5 bases). The CDR3 covers 12 residues. Germline values: CDR1 SGHRS, CDR2 YFSETQ. V lost 5 bases and J lost 8, with 10 bases in between. The DNA of the CDR3 is TGCGCCAGCAGGTCATCAGGGGAAAAACTGTTTTTT. Translated: CASRSSGEKLFF.

The chain carries TRBV7-2 and TRBJ1-6; D possibly corresponds to TRBD1 (5 bases). The CDR3 loop spans 16 amino acids. Deletions cut 6 bases from V and 6 bases from J, with 18 bases between. Germline lookup yields CDR1 SGHTA and CDR2 FQGNSA. CDR3 sequence reads: CASRRDPQVSNSPLHF. The CDR3 bases are TGTGCCAGCAGACGAGACCCACAGGTTTCTAATTCACCCCTCCACTTT.

V and J are TRBV2 and TRBJ2-5; the match to TRBD2 covers 7 bases. V dropped 4 bases and J dropped 5; count of bases not matched to a gene: 7. The length of the CDR3 is 14 residues. The germline V gene has CDR1 SNHLY and CDR2 FYNNEI. The chain's CDR3 is CASSGTAGGETQYF. CDR3 coding DNA: TGTGCCAGCAGTGGGACCGCCGGGGGGGAGACCCAGTACTTC.

The chain uses TRBV2 and TRBJ2-1; D is undetermined. This CDR3 is 12 amino acids long. Trimming stripped 1 base from V and 10 bases from J, with 8 bases between. Germline CDR1 SNHLY, CDR2 FYNNEI. The CDR3 DNA reads TGTGCCAGCAGTGAAGACTACTTAGAGCAGTTCTTC. Translated, it gives CASSEDYLEQFF.

The V gene is TRBV2, the J gene TRBJ2-1; 7 bases map to TRBD2. Germline V gene sequence: CDR1 SNHLY, CDR2 FYNNEI. CDR3 length equals 15 residues. CDR3 protein: CAMTSPSVSYNEQFF. The DNA for the CDR3 is TGTGCGATGACTAGCCCCTCAGTTTCCTACAATGAGCAGTTCTTC. The whole variable domain, remainder taken from reference TRBV2 and TRBJ2-1, is EPEVTQTPSHQVTQMGQEVILRCVPISNHLYFYWYRQILGQKVEFLVSFYNNEISEKSEIFDDQFSVERPDGSNFTLKIRSTKLEDSAMYFCAMTSPSVSYNEQFFGPGTRLTVL.

The chain joins TRBV15 to TRBJ2-5; 12 nucleotides align to TRBD1. The germline V gene has CDR1 LNHNV and CDR2 YYDKDF (reference sequence). This CDR3 comprises 17 residues. J was trimmed by 6 bases and V by 5 bases; bases with no gene match: 13. CDR3 DNA sequence: TGTGCCACCAGCGGAAATATTCGGGACAGGGGGCAGAAGACCCAGTACTTC. Amino acids: CATSGNIRDRGQKTQYF.

This clone has only one observation. The V and J genes are TRBV10-2 and TRBJ1-3, with a weak D call TRBD1 (5 bases). V gave up 5 bases and J gave up 0 bases, with 5 bases separating them. The CDR3 runs to 13 residues. Germline V gene sequence: CDR1 WSHSY, CDR2 SAAADI. CDR3 sequence reads: CASSQGSGNTIYF. Here the CDR3 DNA reads TGCGCCAGCAGTCAGGGCTCTGGAAACACCATATATTTT.

This chain joins TRBV7-4 and TRBJ2-1, with D uncertain. This CDR3 is 18 amino acids long. V lost 1 base to trimming and J lost 0 bases, with 16 bases between them. Germline-derived CDR1 and CDR2 are SGHVT and SQSDAQ. In DNA, the CDR3 is TGTGCCAGCAGCTTAGTGGTATGGGCTGGATGCTCCTACAATGAGCAGTTCTTC. It encodes CASSLVVWAGCSYNEQFF.

The CDR3 loop reads CASSPPGSRANSPLHF. CDR3 in DNA: TGTGCCAGTAGCCCCCCAGGGTCCAGGGCTAATTCACCCCTCCACTTT. The gene calls are TRBV19 and TRBJ1-6; tentatively, D is TRBD1 (5 bases). The CDR3 covers 16 residues. Looked up from germline, CDR1 is LNHDA and CDR2 is SQIVND (reference sequence). V shed 6 bases and J shed 6 bases, with 18 bases lying between them.

The chain employs TRBV7-9 and TRBJ1-1; D might be TRBD1 (6 bases). Trimming took off 5 bases at V and 6 bases at J, with 10 bases between the two ends. The CDR3 contains 12 residues. Germline V gene lookup returns CDR1 SEHNR and CDR2 FQNEAQ (reference sequence). CDR3 nucleotide sequence: TGTGCCAGCAGCCCTAGGACAGCTGAAGCTTTCTTT. This encodes CASSPRTAEAFF.

The chain links TRBV10-2 to TRBJ2-7; 7 nucleotides line up with TRBD1. The germline gives CDR1 WSHSY, CDR2 SAAADI. The length of the CDR3 is 15 residues. V shed 4 bases, J shed 0 bases, and the junction held 6 bases outside the gene matches. The CDR3 region has the DNA TGCGCCAGCAGTGCACAGGGGCGAAGCTCCTACGAGCAGTACTTC. It is translated as CASSAQGRSSYEQYF.

This chain uses TRBV7-8 with TRBJ2-4, with 7 bases identical to TRBD1. Germline V CDR1 and CDR2: SGHVS, FQNEAQ. The ends lost 4 bases at V and 1 base at J; junction bases unmatched: 13. This CDR3 is 18 amino acids long. The CDR3: CASSSQGIILGAKNIQYF. CDR3 nucleotides: TGTGCCAGCAGCTCACAGGGGATAATTTTGGGGGCCAAAAACATTCAGTACTTC.

The CDR3 DNA is TGTGCCAGCAGCTTAAGGCCGGGTATCGACGAGCAGTACTTC. It codes for CASSLRPGIDEQYF. The chain couples TRBV7-3 to TRBJ2-7; D uncertain. CDR3 length: 14 amino acids. Trimming stripped 1 base from V and 5 bases from J, with 12 bases between. Germline values: CDR1 SGHTA, CDR2 FQGTGA.

This sequence joins TRBV11-2 and TRBJ1-2; D not resolved. The CDR3 spans 13 residues. The germline V gene has CDR1 SGHAT and CDR2 FQNNGV. The ends were cut back, 4 bases at V and 8 bases at J, with 14 bases in the middle. The CDR3 reads CASSSTQSIGYTF. Here the CDR3 DNA reads TGTGCCAGCAGCTCGACACAATCAATAGGCTACACCTTC.

The chain has TRBV28 and TRBJ1-2, with 7 bases lining up with TRBD1. CDR1 MDHEN and CDR2 SYDVKM come from the germline V gene. The CDR3 covers 16 residues. Trimming cost V 3 bases and J 0 bases; bases outside gene matches: 7. The CDR3 coding sequence is TGTGCCAGCAGTTTCAGTGGGGACAGCTCTAACTATGGCTACACCTTC. Protein product: CASSFSGDSSNYGYTF.

The chain has TRBV28 and TRBJ1-2, with 8 positions matching TRBD1. This CDR3 region has 15 residues. Germline CDR1 reads MDHEN; CDR2 reads SYDVKM. J lost 5 bases, V lost 4 bases, and 9 bases had no gene match. CDR3 residues: CASSSGQAPEYGYTF. The DNA of the CDR3 is TGTGCCAGCAGTTCGGGACAGGCTCCGGAATATGGCTACACCTTC.

The chain is built from TRBV18 and TRBJ2-1, with D perhaps matching TRBD2 (7 bases). The germline gives CDR1 KGHSH, CDR2 LQKENI. The V end was cut by 4 bases, the J end by 3 bases, with 13 bases between. This CDR3 has 15 amino acids. The CDR3 DNA reads as TGTGCCAGCTCACATGGCGGGGGCAACTACAATGAGCAGTTCTTC. Protein product: CASSHGGGNYNEQFF.

The CDR3 sequence: CASRRGSAGELFF. The DNA for the CDR3 is TGTGCCAGCAGGCGGGGGTCGGCCGGGGAGCTGTTTTTT. The gene calls are TRBV6-6 and TRBJ2-2; TRBD2 matches at 7 bases. Trimming cost V 6 bases and J 6 bases; bases outside gene matches: 4. CDR3 length: 13 amino acids. CDR1 and CDR2 (germline): MNHNY, SVGAGI (reference sequence).

The chain is built from TRBV19 and TRBJ1-1; a weak D match, TRBD1 (5 bases). Germline CDR1 LNHDA, CDR2 SQIVND (reference sequence). The CDR3 consists of 12 residues. V dropped 5 bases and J dropped 7 bases, with 11 bases sitting between them. CDR3: CASSYWQGEAFF. The DNA of the CDR3 is TGTGCCAGTAGTTATTGGCAGGGTGAAGCTTTCTTT.

This rearrangement joins TRBV5-1 to TRBJ2-3; 8 bases align to TRBD1. V dropped 4 bases and J dropped 1; count of bases not matched to a gene: 5. The CDR3 is made up of 15 amino acids. Germline CDR1 reads SGHRS; CDR2 reads YFSETQ. As DNA, the CDR3 is TGCGCCAGCAGCAACCAGGGGGCAGGCACAGATACGCAGTATTTT. Its translation: CASSNQGAGTDTQYF.

The gene calls are TRBV5-1 and TRBJ2-1, with TRBD1 matching over 7 bases. V dropped 4 bases and J dropped 3; count of bases not matched to a gene: 10. The CDR3 length is 16 residues. The germline V gene has CDR1 SGHRS and CDR2 YFSETQ. The CDR3 here is CASSPHRDSYYNEQFF. Here the CDR3 DNA reads TGCGCCAGCAGCCCACACCGGGACAGCTACTACAATGAGCAGTTCTTC.

The CDR3: CASSMWRGGGYTF. Here the CDR3 DNA reads TGTGCCAGTAGTATGTGGAGGGGCGGTGGCTACACCTTC. The gene calls are TRBV19 and TRBJ1-2, with D possibly matching TRBD1 (5 bases). The CDR3 consists of 13 residues. CDR1 and CDR2 (germline): LNHDA, SQIVND (reference sequence). The V end was cut by 3 bases, the J end by 7 bases, with 12 bases between.

The V and J genes are TRBV30 and TRBJ2-5; possibly TRBD2 for D (5 bases). Per the germline V gene, CDR1 is GTSNPN and CDR2 is SVGIG (reference sequence). This CDR3 is built from 12 residues. The ends were cut back, 5 bases at V and 0 bases at J, with 7 bases in the middle. CDR3 DNA sequence: TGTGCCTGGGGGGAGAACCAAGAGACCCAGTACTTC. It specifies CAWGENQETQYF. Together with reference TRBV30 and TRBJ2-5, the CDR3 gives the full variable domain: SQTIHQWPATLVQPVGSPLSLECTVEGTSNPNLYWYRQAAGRGLQLLFYSVGIGQISSEVPQNLSASRPQDRQFILSSKKLLLSDSGFYLCAWGENQETQYFGPGTRLLVL.

The chain couples TRBV29-1 to TRBJ1-5; the match to TRBD1 covers 7 bases. CDR1 and CDR2 from the germline V gene are SQVTM and ANQGSEA. The CDR3 sequence is 15 residues long. The V and J ends lost 4 bases and 0 bases, in that order; junction bases with no gene match: 6. The CDR3 bases are TGCAGCGTTGGTTGGGACAGATATAGCAATCAGCCCCAGCATTTT. It codes for CSVGWDRYSNQPQHF. Full variable domain (missing parts from reference TRBV29-1 and TRBJ1-5): SAVISQKPSRDICQRGTSLTIQCQVDSQVTMMFWYRQQPGQSLTLIATANQGSEATYESGFVIDKFPISRPNLTFSTLTVSNMSPEDSSIYLCSVGWDRYSNQPQHFGDGTRLSIL.